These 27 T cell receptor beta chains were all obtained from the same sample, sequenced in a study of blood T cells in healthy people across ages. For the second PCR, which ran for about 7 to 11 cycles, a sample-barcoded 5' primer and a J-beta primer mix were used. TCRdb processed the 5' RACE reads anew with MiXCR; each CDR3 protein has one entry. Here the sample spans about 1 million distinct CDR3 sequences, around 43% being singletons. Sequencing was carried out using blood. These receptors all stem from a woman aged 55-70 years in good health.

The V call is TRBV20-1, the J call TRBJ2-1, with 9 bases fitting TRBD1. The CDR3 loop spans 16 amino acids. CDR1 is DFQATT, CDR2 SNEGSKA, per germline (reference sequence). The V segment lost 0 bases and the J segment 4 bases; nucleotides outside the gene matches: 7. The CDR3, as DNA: TGCAGTGCTAGAGATGTCGGACAGGGGCGTTACAATGAGCAGTTCTTC. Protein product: CSARDVGQGRYNEQFF.

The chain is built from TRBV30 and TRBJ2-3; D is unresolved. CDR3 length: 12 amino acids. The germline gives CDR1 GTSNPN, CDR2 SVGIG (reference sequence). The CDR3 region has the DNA TGTGCACTAAAGATTTTCACAGATACGCAGTATTTT. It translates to CALKIFTDTQYF.

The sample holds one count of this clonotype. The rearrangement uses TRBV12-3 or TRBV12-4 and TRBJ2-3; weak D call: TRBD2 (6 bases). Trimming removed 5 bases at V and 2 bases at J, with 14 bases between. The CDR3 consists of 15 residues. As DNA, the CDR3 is TGTGCCAGCAGTCCTGGGACTTACCTCACAGATACGCAGTATTTT. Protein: CASSPGTYLTDTQYF.

CDR3 sequence: CAWKAGLNEQFF. Here the CDR3 DNA reads TGTGCCTGGAAGGCAGGGCTGAATGAGCAGTTCTTC. J is TRBJ2-1 and V is TRBV30, with D possibly TRBD1 on 5 matching bases. V lost 4 bases and J lost 7, with 11 bases in between. The germline gives CDR1 GTSNPN, CDR2 SVGIG (reference sequence). This CDR3 is 12 amino acids long.

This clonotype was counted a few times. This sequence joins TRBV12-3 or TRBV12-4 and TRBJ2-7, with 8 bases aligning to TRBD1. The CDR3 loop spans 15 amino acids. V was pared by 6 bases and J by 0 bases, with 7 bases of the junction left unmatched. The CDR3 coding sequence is TGTGCCAGCAGCCTACAGGGGGAAAGCTCCTACGAGCAGTACTTC. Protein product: CASSLQGESSYEQYF.

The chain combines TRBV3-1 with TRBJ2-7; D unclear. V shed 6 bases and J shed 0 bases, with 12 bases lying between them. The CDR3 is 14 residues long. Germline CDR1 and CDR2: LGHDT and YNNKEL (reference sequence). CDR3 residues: CASRRTQSSYEQYF. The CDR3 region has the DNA TGTGCCAGCAGGCGGACCCAGAGCTCCTACGAGCAGTACTTC.

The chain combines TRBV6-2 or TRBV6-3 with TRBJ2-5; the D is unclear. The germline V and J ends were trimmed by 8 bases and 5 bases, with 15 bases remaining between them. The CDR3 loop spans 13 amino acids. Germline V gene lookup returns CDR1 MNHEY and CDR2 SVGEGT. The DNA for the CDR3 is TGTGCCAGCGGGTCATGGCGAAGGGAGACCCAGTACTTC. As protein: CASGSWRRETQYF.

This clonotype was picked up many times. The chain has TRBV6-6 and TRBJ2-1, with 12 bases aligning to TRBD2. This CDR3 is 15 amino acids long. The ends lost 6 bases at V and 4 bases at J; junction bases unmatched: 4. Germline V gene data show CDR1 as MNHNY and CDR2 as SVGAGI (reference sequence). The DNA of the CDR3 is TGTGCCAGCAGAAAAACTAGCGGGAGGTACAATGAGCAGTTCTTC. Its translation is CASRKTSGRYNEQFF.

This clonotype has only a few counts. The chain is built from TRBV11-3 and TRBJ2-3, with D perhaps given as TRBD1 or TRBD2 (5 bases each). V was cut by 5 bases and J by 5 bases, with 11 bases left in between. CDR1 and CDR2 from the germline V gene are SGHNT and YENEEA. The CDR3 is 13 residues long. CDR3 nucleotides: TGTGCCAGCAGCGGGACGTGGGGAGATACGCAGTATTTT. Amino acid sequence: CASSGTWGDTQYF.

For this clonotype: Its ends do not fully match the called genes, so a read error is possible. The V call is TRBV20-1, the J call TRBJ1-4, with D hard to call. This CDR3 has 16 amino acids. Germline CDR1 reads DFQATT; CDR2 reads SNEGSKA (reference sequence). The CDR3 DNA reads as TGCAGTGCCATCGACCCTGGGGAGACAACTAATGAAAAACCGTTTTTT. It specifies CSAIDPGETTNEKPFF.

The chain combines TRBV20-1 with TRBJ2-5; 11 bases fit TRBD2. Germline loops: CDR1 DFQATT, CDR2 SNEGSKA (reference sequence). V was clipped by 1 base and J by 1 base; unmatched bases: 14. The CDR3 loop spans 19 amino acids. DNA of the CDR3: TGCAGTGCTAGAGTGGGTCGACTAGCGGGGACCCAATTCCAAGAGACCCAGTACTTC. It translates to CSARVGRLAGTQFQETQYF.

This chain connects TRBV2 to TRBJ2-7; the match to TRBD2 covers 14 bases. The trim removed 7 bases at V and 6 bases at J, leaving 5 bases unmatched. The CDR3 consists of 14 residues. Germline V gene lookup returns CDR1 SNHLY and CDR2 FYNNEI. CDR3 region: CASTWTSGRLEQYF. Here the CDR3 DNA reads TGTGCCAGCACTTGGACTAGCGGGAGGCTCGAGCAGTACTTC.

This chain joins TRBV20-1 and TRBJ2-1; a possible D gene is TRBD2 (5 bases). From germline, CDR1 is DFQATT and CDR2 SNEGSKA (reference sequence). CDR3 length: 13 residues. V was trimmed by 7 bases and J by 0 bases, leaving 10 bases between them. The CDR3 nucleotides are TGCAGTGGAATCCGGGACTCCTACAATGAGCAGTTCTTC. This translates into CSGIRDSYNEQFF.

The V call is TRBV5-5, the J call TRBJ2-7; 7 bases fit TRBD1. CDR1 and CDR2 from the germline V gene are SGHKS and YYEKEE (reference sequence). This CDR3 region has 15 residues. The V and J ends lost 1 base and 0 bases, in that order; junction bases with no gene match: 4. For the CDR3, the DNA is TGTGCCAGCAGCTTGCGGACAGGAGACTCCTACGAGCAGTACTTC. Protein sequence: CASSLRTGDSYEQYF.

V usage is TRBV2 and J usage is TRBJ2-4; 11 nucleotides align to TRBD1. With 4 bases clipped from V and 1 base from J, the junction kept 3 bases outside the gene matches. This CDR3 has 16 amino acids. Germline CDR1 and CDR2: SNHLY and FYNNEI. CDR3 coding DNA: TGTGCCAGCAGTGGGACAGGGGGCGCGGCCAAAAACATTCAGTACTTC. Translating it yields CASSGTGGAAKNIQYF.

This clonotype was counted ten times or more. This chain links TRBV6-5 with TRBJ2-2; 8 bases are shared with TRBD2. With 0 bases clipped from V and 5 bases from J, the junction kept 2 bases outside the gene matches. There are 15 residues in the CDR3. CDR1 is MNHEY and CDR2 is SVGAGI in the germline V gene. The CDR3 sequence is CASSYSTSGTGELFF. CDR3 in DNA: TGTGCCAGCAGTTACTCAACTAGCGGTACCGGGGAGCTGTTTTTT.

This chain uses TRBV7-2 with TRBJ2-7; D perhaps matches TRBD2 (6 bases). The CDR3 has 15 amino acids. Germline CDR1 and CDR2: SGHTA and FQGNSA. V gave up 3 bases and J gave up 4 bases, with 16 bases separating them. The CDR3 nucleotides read TGTGCCAGCAGCTTCGGCGGAGGGCTTTTTTACGAGCAGTACTTC. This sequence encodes CASSFGGGLFYEQYF. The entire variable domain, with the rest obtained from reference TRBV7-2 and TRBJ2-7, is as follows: GAGVSQSPSNKVTEKGKDVELRCDPISGHTALYWYRQSLGQGLEFLIYFQGNSAPDKSGLPSDRFSAERTGGSVSTLTIQRTQQEDSAVYLCASSFGGGLFYEQYFGPGTRLTVT.

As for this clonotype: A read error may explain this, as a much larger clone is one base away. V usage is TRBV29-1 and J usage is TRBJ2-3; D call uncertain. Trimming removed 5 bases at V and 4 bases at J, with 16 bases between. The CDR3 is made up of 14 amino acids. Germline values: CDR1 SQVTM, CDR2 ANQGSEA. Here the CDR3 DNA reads TGCAGCGTTAAGGGCCCCCCGACGGCAGATACGCAGTATTTT. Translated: CSVKGPPTADTQYF.

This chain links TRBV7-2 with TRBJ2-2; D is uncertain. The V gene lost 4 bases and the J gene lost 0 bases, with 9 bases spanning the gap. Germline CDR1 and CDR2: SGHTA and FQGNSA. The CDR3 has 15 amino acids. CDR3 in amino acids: CASSSRGPNTGELFF. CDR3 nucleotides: TGTGCCAGCAGCTCCCGAGGACCGAACACCGGGGAGCTGTTTTTT.

The DNA for the CDR3 is TGTGCCAGCGGGACAGCGAACACTGAAGCTTTCTTT. Its protein is CASGTANTEAFF. V and J are TRBV2 and TRBJ1-1; 7 positions agree with TRBD1. The germline gives CDR1 SNHLY, CDR2 FYNNEI. The CDR3 has 12 amino acids. V lost 8 bases and J lost 1; bases outside the gene matches: 1.

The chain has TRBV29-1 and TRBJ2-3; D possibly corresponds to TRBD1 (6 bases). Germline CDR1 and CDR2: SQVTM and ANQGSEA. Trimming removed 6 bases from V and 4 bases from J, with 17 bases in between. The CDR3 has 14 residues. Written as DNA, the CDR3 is TGCAGCGTCCGAAGAACCACAGGGCCAGATACGCAGTATTTT. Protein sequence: CSVRRTTGPDTQYF.

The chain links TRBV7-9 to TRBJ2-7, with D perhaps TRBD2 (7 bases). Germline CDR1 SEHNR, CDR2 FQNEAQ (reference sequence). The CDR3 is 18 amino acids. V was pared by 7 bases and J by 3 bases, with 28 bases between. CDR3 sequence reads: CASTPFLGGNREGYEQYF. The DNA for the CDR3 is TGTGCCAGCACCCCGTTTTTGGGAGGTAACAGGGAGGGCTACGAGCAGTACTTC. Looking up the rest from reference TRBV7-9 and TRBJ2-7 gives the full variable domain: DTGVSQNPRHKITKRGQNVTFRCDPISEHNRLYWYRQTLGQGPEFLTYFQNEAQLEKSRLLSDRFSAERPKGSFSTLEIQRTEQGDSAMYLCASTPFLGGNREGYEQYFGPGTRLTVT.

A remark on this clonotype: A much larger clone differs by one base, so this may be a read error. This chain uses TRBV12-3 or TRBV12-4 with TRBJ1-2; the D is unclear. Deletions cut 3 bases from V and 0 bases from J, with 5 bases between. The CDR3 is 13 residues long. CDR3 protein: CASSFAANYGYTF. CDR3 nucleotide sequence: TGTGCCAGCAGTTTCGCCGCTAACTATGGCTACACCTTC.

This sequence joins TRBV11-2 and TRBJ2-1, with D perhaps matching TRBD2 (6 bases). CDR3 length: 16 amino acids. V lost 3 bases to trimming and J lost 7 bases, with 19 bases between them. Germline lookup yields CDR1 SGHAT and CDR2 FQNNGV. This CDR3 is CASSFWGGVDPNEQFF. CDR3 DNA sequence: TGTGCCAGCAGCTTCTGGGGAGGAGTTGATCCAAATGAGCAGTTCTTC.

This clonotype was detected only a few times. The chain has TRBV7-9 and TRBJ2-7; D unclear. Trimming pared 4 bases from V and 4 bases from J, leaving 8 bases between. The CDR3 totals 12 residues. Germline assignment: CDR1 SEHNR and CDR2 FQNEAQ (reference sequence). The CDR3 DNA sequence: TGTGCCAGCAGCTCGACACTATACGAGCAGTACTTC. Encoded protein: CASSSTLYEQYF.

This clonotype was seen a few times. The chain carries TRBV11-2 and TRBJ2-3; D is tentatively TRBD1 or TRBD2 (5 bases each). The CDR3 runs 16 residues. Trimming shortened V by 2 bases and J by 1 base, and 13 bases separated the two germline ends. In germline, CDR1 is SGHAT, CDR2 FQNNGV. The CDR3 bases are TGTGCCAGCAGCTTACAGAGGGGAAGGGGCACAGATACGCAGTATTTT. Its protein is CASSLQRGRGTDTQYF.

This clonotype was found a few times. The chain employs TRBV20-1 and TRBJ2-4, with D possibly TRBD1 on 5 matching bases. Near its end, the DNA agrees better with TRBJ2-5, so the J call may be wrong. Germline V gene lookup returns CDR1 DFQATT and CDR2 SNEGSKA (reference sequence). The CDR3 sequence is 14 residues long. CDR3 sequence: CSASVTANQETQYF. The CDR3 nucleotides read TGCAGTGCTAGTGTGACAGCGAACCAAGAGACCCAGTACTTC.